This TCR beta chain stems from a study of human T cells and chemical hapten exposure. Study in general: Patients, chiefly female, had alopecia areata, totalis or universalis.

Treatment noted: therapeutic diphenylcyclopropenone sensitization with weekly scalp DPC. Suited to DPC and affected by alopecia, the donors ranged from 18 to 70 years old. Individual cDNA molecules had unique molecular identifiers attached to them by the library. TCRdb recomputed calls from the reads with MiXCR, one row per CDR3 protein. Here the sample spans several thousand distinct CDR3 sequences, 45% to 50% being singletons. Study-level results: There was a positive correlation between PT1 expanded TCR counts and patch test score.

Worth noting for this clonotype: Its antigen is unknown.

Trimming left V 0 bases short and J 0 bases short, with 5 bases between. The CDR3 length is 14 residues. In germline, CDR1 is SEHNR, CDR2 FQNEAQ (reference sequence). The rearrangement joins TRBV7-9 to TRBJ2-5; D call uncertain. This TCR derives from an adult with alopecia areata. Some clones in this sample may be carry-over from other donors' samples. This table probably holds off-target reads from a library built for another chain. Sequenced here: whole blood, sampled before DPC sensitization or 2, 6, or about 24 weeks after (not recorded which). CDR3 in DNA: TGTGCCAGCAGCTTAGCCAGGTACCAAGAGACCCAGTACTTC. Residues: CASSLARYQETQYF.